The 9 T cell receptor beta chains reported below all come from one sample, sequenced in a study of blood T cell repertoires in COVID-19. The assay was immunoSEQ multiplex PCR, and TCRdb's table has in-frame clones only and misses some. The sample shows some 62,000 clones, roughly 88% of them seen only once. The sequenced sample consisted of peripheral blood. The receptors come from a woman of 80 years or more with acute or convalescent COVID-19.

CDR3: CASSQVPDRDEAFF. CDR3 nucleotide sequence: TGTGCCAGCAGCCAAGTGCCCGACAGGGATGAAGCTTTCTTT. The chain employs TRBV3-1 (or the pseudogene TRBV3-2) and TRBJ1-1; TRBD1 matches at 7 bases. Trimming removed 1 base from V and 7 bases from J; junction bases left unmatched: 6. This CDR3 contains 14 residues. Germline CDR1 LGHDT, CDR2 YNNKEL (reference sequence).

J is TRBJ2-3 and V is TRBV6-4, with 13 bases aligning to TRBD2. The CDR3 sequence is 16 residues long. V gave up 5 bases and J gave up 8 bases; unmatched junction bases: 10. Germline V gene lookup returns CDR1 MRHNA and CDR2 SNTAGT. The CDR3 loop is CASSPRTSGGFGTQYF. For the CDR3, the DNA is TGTGCCAGCAGTCCACGGACTAGCGGGGGCTTTGGTACGCAGTATTTT.

The rearrangement uses TRBV5-1 and TRBJ1-3; perhaps TRBD1 as D (5 bases). The ends were cut back, 3 bases at V and 0 bases at J, with 10 bases in the middle. CDR1 is SGHRS and CDR2 is YFSETQ in the germline V gene. The CDR3 runs 15 residues. The CDR3 loop is CASSWGPSSGNTIYF. DNA for the CDR3: TGCGCCAGCAGCTGGGGCCCGAGCTCTGGAAACACCATATATTTT. The variable domain in full, with the rest retrieved from reference TRBV5-1 and TRBJ1-3, is KAGVTQTPRYLIKTRGQQVTLSCSPISGHRSVSWYQQTPGQGLQFLFEYFSETQRNKGNFPGRFSGRQFSNSRSEMNVSTLELGDSALYLCASSWGPSSGNTIYFGEGSWLTVV.

V gene TRBV5-1 combines with J gene TRBJ2-2; 7 bases agree with TRBD1. Germline V CDR1 and CDR2: SGHRS, YFSETQ. J gave up 0 bases and V 4 bases, and 3 bases lay outside the gene matches. CDR3 length: 15 amino acids. This CDR3 is CASSQDRPNTGELFF. The CDR3 DNA sequence: TGCGCCAGCAGCCAGGACAGGCCGAACACCGGGGAGCTGTTTTTT.

The chain recombines TRBV7-9 with TRBJ1-5; D possibly corresponds to TRBD1 (6 bases). From germline, CDR1 is SEHNR and CDR2 FQNEAQ (reference sequence). Trimming cost V 4 bases and J 7 bases, with 17 bases left between them. There are 15 residues in the CDR3. The CDR3 protein is CASSSTGGSGQPQHF. CDR3 DNA: TGTGCCAGCAGCTCGACAGGCGGTTCCGGACAGCCCCAGCATTTT.

V usage is TRBV29-1 and J usage is TRBJ2-1; D remains ambiguous. V was pared by 5 bases and J by 8 bases, with 10 bases between. The CDR3 runs to 11 residues. Germline-derived CDR1 and CDR2 are SQVTM and ANQGSEA. CDR3 nucleotides: TGCAGCGTTCAAGGGCCAGATGAGCAGTTCTTC. Amino acids: CSVQGPDEQFF.

The V call is TRBV7-3, the J call TRBJ2-6; unclear D gene. The CDR3 totals 14 residues. Germline-derived CDR1 and CDR2 are SGHTA and FQGTGA. V was shortened by 7 bases and J by 0 bases, with 7 bases between the two germline ends. Here the CDR3 DNA reads TGTGCCAGCACCAAGAGCTCTGGGGCCAACGTCCTGACTTTC. This encodes CASTKSSGANVLTF.

The gene calls are TRBV28 and TRBJ2-7; TRBD1 matches 8 bases. The V gene end was trimmed by 6 bases and the J gene end by 2 bases; junction bases not matched to a gene: 6. Germline CDR1 and CDR2: MDHEN and SYDVKM. The CDR3 is made up of 14 amino acids. The CDR3 sequence: CASSKTGVTYEQYF. DNA for the CDR3: TGTGCCAGCAGCAAGACAGGGGTTACCTACGAGCAGTACTTC.

This clone showed up just once. V usage is TRBV9 and J usage is TRBJ2-2; the match to TRBD1 covers 10 bases. The length of the CDR3 is 17 residues. Germline V gene data show CDR1 as SGDLS and CDR2 as YYNGEE. The V gene end was trimmed by 4 bases and the J gene end by 5 bases; junction bases not matched to a gene: 11. CDR3: CASSPHRGQGKTGELFF. The CDR3 region has the DNA TGTGCCAGCAGCCCTCACCGGGGACAGGGGAAGACCGGGGAGCTGTTTTTT.